Shown below are 19 T cell receptor beta chains from a single sample sequenced in a study of PD-L1 blockade in urothelial cancer. Only in-frame clones appear in the TCRdb table, and some are missing; sequencing was by immunoSEQ multiplex PCR. The sample yields approximately 50,000 clones, about 88% seen once. This sample's time point: pretreatment peripheral blood. The specimen comprised PBMCs, sampled around atezolizumab (anti-PD-L1) treatment. The receptors come from a man aged 65-85 years with urothelial cancer.

This chain connects TRBV27 to TRBJ2-7, with 13 bases that match TRBD2. The CDR3 is 17 amino acids. The V and J ends lost 6 bases and 5 bases, in that order; junction bases with no gene match: 13. The germline V gene encodes CDR1 MNHEY and CDR2 SMNVEV (reference sequence). The CDR3 DNA sequence: TGTGCCAGCAGCCCTACTAGCGGGAGGGCCCTCGGCCACGAGCAGTACTTC. Its translation is CASSPTSGRALGHEQYF.

The V call is TRBV19, the J call TRBJ2-1; D gene ambiguous. This CDR3 region has 13 residues. Per germline, CDR1 LNHDA and CDR2 SQIVND (reference sequence). Between the trimmed V and J ends, which lost 7 bases and 6 bases, there was a span of 13 bases. The CDR3 is CASTTTRSNEQFF. Written as DNA, the CDR3 is TGTGCCAGTACCACGACACGAAGCAATGAGCAGTTCTTC.

In its sample, this clone was seen a few times. The chain has TRBV19 and TRBJ2-1; D is perhaps TRBD2 (5 bases). Looked up from germline, CDR1 is LNHDA and CDR2 is SQIVND (reference sequence). CDR3 length: 14 residues. V was trimmed by 11 bases and J by 0 bases, leaving 14 bases between them. CDR3 nucleotides: TGTGCCGTGTCTTTGGGGAGCTCCTACAATGAGCAGTTCTTC. Amino acids: CAVSLGSSYNEQFF.

The V gene is TRBV29-1, the J gene TRBJ2-3; 9 bases fit TRBD2. Germline V gene sequence: CDR1 SQVTM, CDR2 ANQGSEA. This CDR3 region has 15 residues. J lost 3 bases, V lost 3 bases, and 7 bases had no gene match. The CDR3 nucleotides are TGCAGCGTTGATGTGGCGGGAGGGCCAACAGATACGCAGTATTTT. This translates into CSVDVAGGPTDTQYF.

The CDR3 DNA reads as TGTGCCAGCAGTCTTAGCGGGTCCACAGATACGCAGTATTTT. Translating it yields CASSLSGSTDTQYF. The chain uses TRBV11-3 and TRBJ2-3, with 7 bases lining up with TRBD2. The length of the CDR3 is 14 residues. The germline CDR1 and CDR2 sequences are SGHNT and YENEEA. The V segment lost 6 bases and the J segment 2 bases; nucleotides outside the gene matches: 5.

V usage is TRBV19 and J usage is TRBJ1-2; D is uncertain. Germline-derived CDR1 and CDR2 are LNHDA and SQIVND (reference sequence). This CDR3 region has 13 residues. Trimming stripped 4 bases from V and 1 base from J, with 7 bases between. CDR3 region: CASSKEVNYGYTF. In nucleotides, the CDR3 is TGTGCCAGTAGTAAGGAGGTTAACTATGGCTACACCTTC.

The rearrangement joins TRBV7-8 to TRBJ2-1; TRBD2 matches at 9 bases. V shed 3 bases, J shed 12 bases, and the junction held 9 bases outside the gene matches. This CDR3 spans 14 amino acids. Germline assignment: CDR1 SGHVS and CDR2 FQNEAQ. The CDR3, as DNA: TGTGCCAGCAGCTTCAGCGGGGGGACTCCTGGGCAGTTCTTC. Its translation: CASSFSGGTPGQFF.

The gene calls are TRBV19 and TRBJ1-1; 7 positions agree with TRBD1. Germline V gene sequence: CDR1 LNHDA, CDR2 SQIVND (reference sequence). V shed 5 bases, J shed 2 bases, and the junction held 11 bases outside the gene matches. This CDR3 is built from 16 residues. Written as DNA, the CDR3 is TGTGCCAGTAGTGCCGAGGGACAGCGACTAAACACTGAAGCTTTCTTT. Protein sequence: CASSAEGQRLNTEAFF.

This clone was seen only once. The gene calls are TRBV5-6 and TRBJ1-1; D call uncertain. The CDR3 runs to 17 residues. Germline V gene sequence: CDR1 SGHDT, CDR2 YYEEEE. Trimming took 3 bases from V and 1 from J, leaving 19 bases between them. CDR3 protein: CASSWRVRKGRNTEAFF. DNA for the CDR3: TGTGCCAGCAGCTGGAGGGTCCGTAAGGGAAGGAACACTGAAGCTTTCTTT. The whole variable domain, remainder taken from reference TRBV5-6 and TRBJ1-1, is DAGVTQSPTHLIKTRGQQVTLRCSPKSGHDTVSWYQQALGQGPQFIFQYYEEEERQRGNFPDRFSGHQFPNYSSELNVNALLLGDSALYLCASSWRVRKGRNTEAFFGQGTRLTVV.

This clone appeared once. V is TRBV20-1 and J is TRBJ2-3; D unresolved. V was shortened by 5 bases and J by 2 bases, with 2 bases between the two germline ends. The CDR3 has 10 amino acids. CDR1 is DFQATT and CDR2 is SNEGSKA in the germline V gene (reference sequence). CDR3 region: CSAYTDTQYF. CDR3 bases: TGCAGTGCTTACACAGATACGCAGTATTTT.

V gene TRBV7-3 combines with J gene TRBJ2-2, with 11 bases aligning to TRBD2. Germline CDR1 is SGHTA and CDR2 is FQGTGA. The CDR3 extends over 15 amino acids. The V and J ends lost 3 bases and 8 bases, in that order; junction bases with no gene match: 5. In DNA, the CDR3 is TGTGCCAGCAGCTTGCAACTAGCGGGAGCTGGGGAGCTGTTTTTT. Amino acid sequence: CASSLQLAGAGELFF.

This chain uses TRBV7-2 with TRBJ2-3, with D maybe TRBD2 (6 bases). The V end was cut by 4 bases, the J end by 2 bases, with 10 bases between. The CDR3 spans 14 residues. Looked up from germline, CDR1 is SGHTA and CDR2 is FQGNSA. CDR3 sequence (DNA): TGTGCCAGCAGCTCCCGGGAGATCACAGATACGCAGTATTTT. This translates into CASSSREITDTQYF.

The chain recombines TRBV6-1 with TRBJ2-2, with 8 bases that match TRBD1. V shed 5 bases, J shed 3 bases, and the junction held 2 bases outside the gene matches. The CDR3 runs to 14 residues. The V gene's germline CDR1 is MNHNS and CDR2 SASEGT. CDR3 residues: CASSRDRYTGELFF. The CDR3 nucleotides are TGTGCCAGCAGTCGGGACAGGTACACCGGGGAGCTGTTTTTT.

This clone was seen only a few times. CDR3 in DNA: TGTGCCAGCAGCCCCCCCGGGACAGGGGGCGATCAGCCCCAGCATTTT. Its translation: CASSPPGTGGDQPQHF. The genes are TRBV7-9 and TRBJ1-5; 12 nucleotides line up with TRBD1. The CDR3 runs to 16 residues. The germline gives CDR1 SEHNR, CDR2 FQNEAQ (reference sequence). V shed 5 bases and J 5 bases; nucleotides not matched to a gene: 7.

The gene calls are TRBV6-5 and TRBJ1-4; D gene unclear. Per the germline V gene, CDR1 is MNHEY and CDR2 is SVGAGI. The CDR3 is 15 amino acids. The V and J ends lost 4 bases and 5 bases respectively, with 14 bases between them. Here the CDR3 reads CASSFRAAGNEKLFF. CDR3 in DNA: TGTGCCAGCAGTTTTAGGGCCGCGGGGAATGAAAAACTGTTTTTT.

A remark on this clone: A junction boundary mismatches the germline segment, possibly from a read error. The chain combines TRBV6-1 with TRBJ2-1; D unclear. The CDR3 length is 12 residues. CDR1 is MNHNS and CDR2 is SASEGT in the germline V gene. CDR3 bases: TGTGCCAGCAGTGAATCCTTCAATGAGCAGTTCTTC. This sequence encodes CASSESFNEQFF.

V is TRBV5-6 and J is TRBJ1-4, with D unclear. The ends were cut back, 4 bases at V and 0 bases at J, with 13 bases in the middle. The CDR3 is made up of 16 amino acids. In germline, CDR1 is SGHDT, CDR2 YYEEEE. CDR3 bases: TGTGCCAGCAGCGGAGGACGGATTGCAACTAATGAAAAACTGTTTTTT. Its translation: CASSGGRIATNEKLFF.

The CDR3 spells CASSVPGQGYSEQYF. The CDR3 bases are TGTGCCAGCAGCGTCCCGGGACAGGGCTACTCCGAGCAGTACTTC. This rearrangement joins TRBV5-4 to TRBJ2-7; 9 positions agree with TRBD1. Germline V lookup: CDR1 SGHNT, CDR2 YYREEE (reference sequence). J was trimmed by 6 bases and V by 4 bases; bases with no gene match: 11. The CDR3 sequence is 15 residues long.

The chain is built from TRBV9 and TRBJ2-7; D is perhaps TRBD2 (6 bases). This CDR3 region has 16 residues. Germline CDR1 is SGDLS and CDR2 is YYNGEE. V lost 4 bases and J lost 3, with 20 bases in between. CDR3 coding DNA: TGTGCCAGCAGCCTCGGGATGATCTCGGGACTCTACGAGCAGTACTTC. Residues: CASSLGMISGLYEQYF.